Sequencing of this T cell receptor (beta chain) was carried out in a study of CD8 T cells in ankylosing spondylitis. The study, taken as a whole, reports: Typical of ankylosing spondylitis blood, it appeared, was a TCR beta motif of seven to nine highly homologous variants. In the blood and synovial fluid of reactive arthritis, some motif variants had been previously reported. The disease-linked clones had a CD8+ phenotype and low blood frequencies. From matched ankylosing spondylitis synovial fluid, disease-linked clones were reportedly recovered at significantly enriched levels.

This clonotype has at least ten counts. Its antigen is unknown. Germline values: CDR1 MNHNS, CDR2 SASEGT. V was cut by 6 bases and J by 5 bases, with 14 bases left in between. The CDR3 is made up of 14 amino acids. TCRdb reprocessed the 5' RACE reads via MiXCR and lists one record per CDR3 protein. Among about 540,000 distinct CDR3 sequences listed, about 13% were seen once. Sequencing input: blood, either unsorted or a sorted T cell fraction (not recorded which). The chain uses TRBV6-1 and TRBJ2-4; D gene ambiguous. This receptor was identified in a male donor with ankylosing spondylitis. The CDR3 coding sequence is TGTGCCAGCAGCAGCCCTGGGAACCAAAACATTCAGTACTTC. Its translation is CASSSPGNQNIQYF.